What follows describes a single T cell receptor (beta chain). Its antigen is currently not known. No base qualities exist here, and no much larger clone lies one base off it. The sample originates from a study of blood T cell repertoires in COVID-19 (TCRdb year 2020). Turning to the overall study: Collaborator samples came from the United States, Italy and Spain and covered acute and convalescent phases of COVID-19. The material from the prospective study consisted of cDNA or gDNA derived from T cells, B-cell-depleted T cells, or PBMCs. Deeply sampled blood TCRbeta repertoires from subjects exposed to, actively infected with, or recovered from COVID-19 were included in the dataset. The repertoires were released in a freely available public database intended as a resource for research on the immune response to SARS-CoV-2. The samples were drawn from the first 160 participants of the ongoing ImmuneRACE study and from about 1,200 subjects provided by 6 global collaborators. The sample metadata nearly always contained a de-identified subject ID, COVID-19 status, age in years and sex. HLA class I and class II types, where available, came from metadata supplied by the sample provider rather than from assay-based typing. Overall results and qualifications from the work: Clinical and demographic metadata were provided uncurated, with the amount varying by source and participant.

TCRbeta CDR3 regions were amplified from genomic DNA using the immunoSEQ Assay, a bias-controlled multiplex PCR. In the source study's methods: Nucleated cell counts per sample were estimated from amplification of reference gene primers within the assay. To quantify the absolute abundance of each unique TCRbeta CDR3 rearrangement, sequence reads were collapsed and filtered. For each sample, productive Simpson clonality was calculated as the square root of Simpson's diversity index over productive rearrangements. The clones in this table, taken by TCRdb from immuneACCESS, are in-frame only. Not every clone is retained; where verified, under half of the shortfall comes from an unresolved V gene, and the cause of the rest is unknown. For V, J and clone size, that table is used; D and trimming come from the DNA. In all, the sample holds some 93,000 clones, and approximately 86% of those were seen once. The ten largest clonotypes hold under 8.5% of the sample.

Collaborating institutions collected whole blood in K2EDTA tubes following their own protocols. Collaborator samples were shipped for TCRbeta analysis as frozen whole blood, isolated PBMCs, or DNA extracted from either sample type. This clonotype was sampled from a man aged 55 to 70 with acute or convalescent COVID-19. The source material was peripheral blood.

In nucleotide form, the sequence is TGTGCCAGCAGCGCAGCAGGGGGCGCCGCAGATACGCAGTATTTT. Translated, this is CASSAAGGAADTQYF. This chain is built from TRBV5-4 and TRBJ2-3, and 8 junctional nucleotides match TRBD1. The germline V end is reduced by 4 bases and the J end by 4 bases; junction bases left unmatched: 8. From its cysteine to its phenylalanine, the CDR3 spans 15 amino acids. The only DNA kept is the CDR3, 45 bases in frame from the first base. CDR1 SGHNT and CDR2 YYREEE are derived from the germline V gene (reference sequence). This CDR3, with the reference TRBV5-4 and TRBJ2-3 proteins standing in past its ends, gives the full variable domain ETGVTQSPTHLIKTRGQQVTLRCSSQSGHNTVSWYQQALGQGPQFIFQYYREEENGRGNFPPRFSGLQFPNYSSELNVNALELDDSALYLCASSAAGGAADTQYFGPGTRLTVL.